A single sample gave rise to the 26 T cell receptor beta chains below, sequenced in a study of cytomegalovirus exposure and HLA in healthy donors. With 60 Vbeta and 13 Jbeta primers, the PCR was carried out. TCRdb's table, derived via immunoSEQ multiplex PCR, lists solely in-frame clones and lacks some. This table has about 43,000 clones, about half appearing once. The sample was PBMCs. The receptors come from a man aged 60 to 69 in good health and CMV-seronegative.

A few counts support this clone. This chain links TRBV12-5 with TRBJ2-1, with D hard to call. The CDR3 has 14 residues. Germline CDR1 is LGHNT and CDR2 is FRNRAP. Between the trimmed V and J ends, which lost 6 bases and 0 bases, there was a span of 9 bases. CDR3 coding DNA: TGTGCTAGTGGAGTTGCCAGCTCCTACAATGAGCAGTTCTTC. Translated, it gives CASGVASSYNEQFF.

This clone has more than one count but fewer than ten. The chain recombines TRBV2 with TRBJ2-2; D is perhaps TRBD2 (5 bases). This CDR3 is 13 amino acids long. Trimming removed 9 bases from V and 6 bases from J, with 14 bases in between. Germline-derived CDR1 and CDR2 are SNHLY and FYNNEI. The CDR3 region is CASKDWWAGELFF. CDR3 DNA sequence: TGTGCCAGTAAGGACTGGTGGGCCGGGGAGCTGTTTTTT.

This sequence joins TRBV30 and TRBJ1-2; 7 bases are shared with TRBD1. J lost 4 bases, V lost 4 bases, and 9 bases had no gene match. Germline V gives CDR1 GTSNPN, CDR2 SVGIG (reference sequence). This CDR3 has 14 amino acids. The CDR3, as DNA: TGTGCCTGGACTCCCGGAGGGGGCGCCTATGGCTACACCTTC. It specifies CAWTPGGGAYGYTF.

The chain uses TRBV28 and TRBJ2-2; 10 bases align to TRBD1. Germline trimming cut 6 bases from V and 5 bases from J; bases unmatched to any gene: 6. The CDR3 has 15 amino acids. The germline gives CDR1 MDHEN, CDR2 SYDVKM. This CDR3 is CASSFDRGHTGELFF. In DNA, the CDR3 is TGTGCCAGCAGCTTCGACAGGGGGCATACCGGGGAGCTGTTTTTT. Complete variable domain (other parts from reference TRBV28 and TRBJ2-2): DVKVTQSSRYLVKRTGEKVFLECVQDMDHENMFWYRQDPGLGLRLIYFSYDVKMKEKGDIPEGYSVSREKKERFSLILESASTNQTSMYLCASSFDRGHTGELFFGEGSRLTVL.

The V and J genes are TRBV10-1 and TRBJ1-1; the D gene is possibly TRBD1 (5 bases). From germline, CDR1 is WNHNN and CDR2 SYGVQD (reference sequence). With 7 bases removed from V and 8 bases from J, the gap between germline ends came to 20 bases. This CDR3 is built from 14 residues. In DNA, the CDR3 is TGCGCCAGCAAATACCTCAGGGATGGATCGGAAGCTTTCTTT. Protein product: CASKYLRDGSEAFF.

This clone was seen a handful of times. The CDR3 DNA sequence: TGTGCCAGCAGCTTGGCTCAGGGACACTCCTACGAGCAGTACTTC. Translating it yields CASSLAQGHSYEQYF. The J gene is TRBJ2-7, the V gene TRBV7-6, with D possibly matching TRBD1 (6 bases). This CDR3 region has 15 residues. CDR1 is SGHVS, CDR2 FNYEAQ, per germline. Trimming took 3 bases from V and 0 from J, leaving 12 bases between them.

This clone has a handful of counts. The DNA for the CDR3 is TGTGCCAGCAGTAATCTCCGGACAGGGGGCCCCTATGGCTACACCTTC. Translating gives CASSNLRTGGPYGYTF. This rearrangement joins TRBV28 to TRBJ1-2; 11 nucleotides align to TRBD1. The CDR3 runs to 16 residues. Germline V gene sequence: CDR1 MDHEN, CDR2 SYDVKM. The ends lost 5 bases at V and 4 bases at J; junction bases unmatched: 9.

This sequence joins TRBV9 and TRBJ1-1, with 8 nucleotides matching TRBD1. The germline gives CDR1 SGDLS, CDR2 YYNGEE. J gave up 1 base and V 4 bases, and 6 bases lay outside the gene matches. There are 15 residues in the CDR3. The CDR3 loop is CASSSRGQANTEAFF. The CDR3 region has the DNA TGTGCCAGCAGCTCCAGGGGGCAGGCGAACACTGAAGCTTTCTTT.

The gene calls are TRBV29-1 and TRBJ2-1; TRBD2 aligns across 7 bases. In germline, CDR1 is SQVTM, CDR2 ANQGSEA. This CDR3 contains 14 residues. Here the CDR3 DNA reads TGCAGTCTTGCGCGGGAGAAGCCCTACAATGAGCAGTTCTTC. It is translated as CSLAREKPYNEQFF.

Only a few counts were recorded for this clone. V gene TRBV4-3 combines with J gene TRBJ2-7; maybe TRBD2 (7 bases). Trimming removed 1 base from V and 2 bases from J, with 21 bases in between. Germline V lookup: CDR1 LGHNA, CDR2 YSLEER. The CDR3 has 18 residues. CDR3 in amino acids: CASSQVLGGVGAPYEQYF. DNA for the CDR3: TGCGCCAGCAGCCAAGTTCTAGGGGGGGTGGGGGCCCCCTACGAGCAGTACTTC.

The V and J genes are TRBV6-5 and TRBJ2-1; TRBD1 aligns across 7 bases. The CDR3 has 11 amino acids. The V gene's germline CDR1 is MNHEY and CDR2 SVGAGI. V was clipped by 3 bases and J by 14 bases; unmatched bases: 4. The CDR3 sequence: CASSYQQGEFF. The CDR3 coding sequence is TGTGCCAGCAGTTATCAGCAGGGGGAGTTCTTC.

The V gene is TRBV5-1, the J gene TRBJ1-5, with a weak D call TRBD1 (5 bases). CDR1 and CDR2 (germline): SGHRS, YFSETQ. Trimming shortened V by 0 bases and J by 6 bases, and 10 bases separated the two germline ends. The CDR3 extends over 14 amino acids. The CDR3 loop is CASSLGGGAQPQHF. The CDR3 nucleotides read TGCGCCAGCAGCTTGGGTGGAGGGGCTCAGCCCCAGCATTTT.

The rearrangement links TRBV21-1 to TRBJ1-2; TRBD1, as called in the table, went unchecked against the DNA. TRBV21-1 is deemed a pseudogene. The CDR3 runs 15 residues. Here the CDR3 reads CASSKDRGRTYGYTF. CDR3 bases: TGTGCCAGCAGCAAAGACAGGGGACGAACCTATGGCTACACCTTC.

The chain carries TRBV30 and TRBJ1-2; 10 nucleotides agree with TRBD1. The germline CDR1 and CDR2 sequences are GTSNPN and SVGIG (reference sequence). This CDR3 comprises 15 residues. V lost 4 bases and J lost 4; bases outside the gene matches: 9. The CDR3 coding sequence is TGTGCCTGGATGGTAGGGGGACAGGGGATCTATGGCTACACCTTC. It encodes CAWMVGGQGIYGYTF.

The chain links TRBV29-1 to TRBJ1-5; D remains unclear. From germline, CDR1 is SQVTM and CDR2 ANQGSEA. V lost 6 bases to trimming and J lost 1 base, with 10 bases between them. The CDR3 is 13 amino acids. As DNA, the CDR3 is TGCAGCGTCCTCGAGCTCAGCAATCAGCCCCAGCATTTT. This codes for CSVLELSNQPQHF.

The rearrangement uses TRBV27 and TRBJ1-5; TRBD1 might be the D (5 bases). Trimming removed 6 bases from V and 1 base from J, with 10 bases in between. The CDR3 has 14 amino acids. Germline values: CDR1 MNHEY, CDR2 SMNVEV (reference sequence). The CDR3: CASRLGGSNQPQHF. CDR3 DNA: TGTGCCAGCAGACTCGGGGGGAGCAATCAGCCCCAGCATTTT.

This chain uses TRBV29-1 with TRBJ2-7; TRBD1 aligns across 7 bases. Germline trimming cut 7 bases from V and 6 bases from J; bases unmatched to any gene: 12. Looked up from germline, CDR1 is SQVTM and CDR2 is ANQGSEA. There are 13 residues in the CDR3. CDR3 sequence: CSAYRGSGFEQYF. CDR3 DNA: TGCAGCGCCTACAGGGGTTCAGGATTCGAGCAGTACTTC.

The chain employs TRBV5-3 and TRBJ2-5; 9 nucleotides align to TRBD1. TRBV5-3 has ORF status, its function being uncertain. Trimming took 1 base from V and 5 from J; bases not matched to a gene: 18. The CDR3 extends over 19 amino acids. The chain's CDR3 is CARSLSLQGARGGWETQYF. As DNA, the CDR3 is TGTGCCAGAAGCTTGAGCTTACAGGGGGCGAGGGGGGGTTGGGAGACCCAGTACTTC.

The rearrangement links TRBV10-2 to TRBJ2-7, with D maybe TRBD2 (5 bases). The CDR3 runs to 15 residues. The V gene lost 3 bases and the J gene lost 2 bases, with 14 bases spanning the gap. CDR1 is WSHSY and CDR2 is SAAADI in the germline V gene. CDR3 sequence: CASSDGSSPAYEQYF. In nucleotides, the CDR3 is TGCGCCAGCAGTGATGGGAGCTCCCCTGCCTACGAGCAGTACTTC.

The rearrangement links TRBV5-4 to TRBJ2-3; 9 nucleotides align to TRBD1. Germline V gene sequence: CDR1 SGHNT, CDR2 YYREEE (reference sequence). J gave up 0 bases and V 4 bases, and 6 bases lay outside the gene matches. The CDR3 sequence is 16 residues long. For the CDR3, the DNA is TGTGCCAGCAGCGCCGGTGGGACAGGGAGCACAGATACGCAGTATTTT. Residues: CASSAGGTGSTDTQYF.

The chain has TRBV19 and TRBJ2-7; the match to TRBD2 covers 13 bases. V was clipped by 4 bases and J by 5 bases; unmatched bases: 2. This CDR3 contains 14 residues. Germline V gene lookup returns CDR1 LNHDA and CDR2 SQIVND (reference sequence). CDR3 nucleotide sequence: TGTGCCAGTAGTAGACTAGCGGGAGGACACGAGCAGTACTTC. This translates into CASSRLAGGHEQYF.

This clone was seen a few times. The V call is TRBV30, the J call TRBJ1-5; the D gene is possibly TRBD1 (6 bases). Germline V gene lookup returns CDR1 GTSNPN and CDR2 SVGIG (reference sequence). V gave up 7 bases and J gave up 2 bases, with 21 bases separating them. The length of the CDR3 is 16 residues. CDR3 sequence (DNA): TGTGCCTCAAGCCGGCGGGGGCGAGGGGGCAATCAGCCCCAGCATTTT. Its translation is CASSRRGRGGNQPQHF.

The chain is built from TRBV19 and TRBJ2-7, with a tentative D call TRBD1 (6 bases). CDR1 LNHDA and CDR2 SQIVND come from the germline V gene (reference sequence). The CDR3 length is 14 residues. The V end lost 4 bases, the J end lost 4 bases, and 14 bases lay between the germline ends. CDR3 residues: CASSTRGGAYEQYF. CDR3 nucleotides: TGTGCCAGTAGTACCCGTGGGGGCGCTTACGAGCAGTACTTC.

This rearrangement joins TRBV7-7 to TRBJ1-1; D unresolved. CDR3 length equals 13 residues. V was clipped by 1 base and J by 3 bases, with 6 bases between them. The germline CDR1 and CDR2 sequences are SSHAT and FNYEAQ (reference sequence). The DNA of the CDR3 is TGTGCCAGCAGCTTAGACCGGGACACTGAAGCTTTCTTT. It specifies CASSLDRDTEAFF.

This sequence joins TRBV4-3 and TRBJ1-2; possible D gene TRBD1, 5 bases. Trimming shortened V by 1 base and J by 4 bases, and 13 bases separated the two germline ends. CDR1 and CDR2 from the germline V gene are LGHNA and YSLEER. The CDR3 loop spans 15 amino acids. The CDR3 DNA reads TGCGCCAGCAGCCAAGGCCAGGGTGACAGCTATGGCTACACCTTC. It translates to CASSQGQGDSYGYTF.

This clone was observed a few times. The chain links TRBV28 to TRBJ2-7; 8 bases match TRBD1. J gave up 0 bases and V 4 bases, and 17 bases lay outside the gene matches. Germline lookup yields CDR1 MDHEN and CDR2 SYDVKM. This CDR3 spans 19 amino acids. CDR3 loop: CASSSPSPGGRSRSYEQYF. The CDR3 DNA reads as TGTGCCAGCAGTTCTCCCTCTCCAGGGGGCAGGTCACGCTCCTACGAGCAGTACTTC.